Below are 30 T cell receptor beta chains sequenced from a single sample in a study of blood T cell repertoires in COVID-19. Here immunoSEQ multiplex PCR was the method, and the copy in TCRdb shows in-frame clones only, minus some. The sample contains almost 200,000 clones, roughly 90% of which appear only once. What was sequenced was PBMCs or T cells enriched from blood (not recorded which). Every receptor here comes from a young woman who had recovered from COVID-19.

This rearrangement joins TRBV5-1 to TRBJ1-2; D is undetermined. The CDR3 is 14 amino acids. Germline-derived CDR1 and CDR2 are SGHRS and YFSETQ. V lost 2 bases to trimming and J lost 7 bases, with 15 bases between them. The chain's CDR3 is CASSFAGKDGGYTF. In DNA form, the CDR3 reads TGCGCCAGCAGCTTCGCGGGGAAGGATGGTGGCTACACCTTC.

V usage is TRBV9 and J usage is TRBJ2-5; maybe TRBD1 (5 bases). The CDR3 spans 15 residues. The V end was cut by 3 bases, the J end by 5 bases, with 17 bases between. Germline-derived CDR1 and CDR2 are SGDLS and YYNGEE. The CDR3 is CASSAQPGSGETQYF. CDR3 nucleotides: TGTGCCAGCAGCGCCCAACCCGGATCAGGGGAGACCCAGTACTTC.

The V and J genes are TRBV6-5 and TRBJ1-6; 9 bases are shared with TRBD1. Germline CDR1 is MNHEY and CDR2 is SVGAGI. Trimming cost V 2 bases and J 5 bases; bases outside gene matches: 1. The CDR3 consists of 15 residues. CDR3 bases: TGTGCCAGCAGTTACGGGGACAGGGATAATTCACCCCTCCACTTT. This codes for CASSYGDRDNSPLHF.

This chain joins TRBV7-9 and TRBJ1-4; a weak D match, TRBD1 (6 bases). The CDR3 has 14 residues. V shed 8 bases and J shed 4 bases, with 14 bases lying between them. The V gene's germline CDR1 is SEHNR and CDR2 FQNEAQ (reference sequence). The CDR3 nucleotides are TGTGCCAGCGCGCCAGGGGCAAATAATGAAAAACTGTTTTTT. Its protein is CASAPGANNEKLFF.

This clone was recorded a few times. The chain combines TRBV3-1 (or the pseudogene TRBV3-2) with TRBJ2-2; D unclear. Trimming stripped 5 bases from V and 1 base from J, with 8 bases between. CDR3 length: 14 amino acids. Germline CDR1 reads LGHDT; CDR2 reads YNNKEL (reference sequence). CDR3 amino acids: CASSETQNTGELFF. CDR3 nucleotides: TGTGCCAGCAGCGAAACACAGAACACCGGGGAGCTGTTTTTT.

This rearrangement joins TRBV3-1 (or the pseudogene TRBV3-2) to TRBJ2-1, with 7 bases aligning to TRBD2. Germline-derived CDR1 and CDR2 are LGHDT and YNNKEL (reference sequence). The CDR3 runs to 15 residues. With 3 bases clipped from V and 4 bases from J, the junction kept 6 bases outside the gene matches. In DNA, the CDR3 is TGTGCCAGCAGCCAGCCCGGGACTAAGTACAATGAGCAGTTCTTC. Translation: CASSQPGTKYNEQFF.

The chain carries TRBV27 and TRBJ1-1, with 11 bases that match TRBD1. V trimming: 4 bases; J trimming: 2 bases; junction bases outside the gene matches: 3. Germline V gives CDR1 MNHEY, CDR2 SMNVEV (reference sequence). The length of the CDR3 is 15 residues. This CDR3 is CASSYGTGGNTEAFF. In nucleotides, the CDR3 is TGTGCCAGCAGTTACGGGACAGGGGGAAACACTGAAGCTTTCTTT.

The CDR3 DNA sequence: TGTGCCACCAGTGAACCTGGAGGTGAGTTTACAGCTTTCTTT. As protein: CATSEPGGEFTAFF. The chain has TRBV24-1 and TRBJ1-1; D gene ambiguous. This CDR3 has 14 amino acids. V gave up 4 bases and J gave up 10 bases, with 18 bases separating them. Germline CDR1 KGHDR, CDR2 SFDVKD.

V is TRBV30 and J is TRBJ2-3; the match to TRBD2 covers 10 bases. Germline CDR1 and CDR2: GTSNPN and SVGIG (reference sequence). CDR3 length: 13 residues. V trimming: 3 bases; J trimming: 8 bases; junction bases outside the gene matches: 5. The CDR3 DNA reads TGTGCCTGGAGGCGAGCGGGGGGGGCTACGCAGTATTTT. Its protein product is CAWRRAGGATQYF. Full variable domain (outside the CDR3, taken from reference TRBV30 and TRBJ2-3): SQTIHQWPATLVQPVGSPLSLECTVEGTSNPNLYWYRQAAGRGLQLLFYSVGIGQISSEVPQNLSASRPQDRQFILSSKKLLLSDSGFYLCAWRRAGGATQYFGPGTRLTVL.

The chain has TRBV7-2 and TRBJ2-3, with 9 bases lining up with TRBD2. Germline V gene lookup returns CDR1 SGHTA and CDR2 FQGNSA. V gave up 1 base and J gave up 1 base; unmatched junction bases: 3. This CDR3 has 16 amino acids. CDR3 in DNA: TGTGCCAGCAGCTTAGTTGGGACTAGCCGCACAGATACGCAGTATTTT. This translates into CASSLVGTSRTDTQYF.

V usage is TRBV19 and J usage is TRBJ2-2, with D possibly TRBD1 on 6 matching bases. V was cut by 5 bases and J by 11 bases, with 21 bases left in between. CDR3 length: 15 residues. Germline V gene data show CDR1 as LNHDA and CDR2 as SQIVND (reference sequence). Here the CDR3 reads CASSAAGVAGLELFF. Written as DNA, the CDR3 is TGTGCCAGTAGTGCGGCAGGGGTGGCAGGACTCGAGCTGTTTTTT.

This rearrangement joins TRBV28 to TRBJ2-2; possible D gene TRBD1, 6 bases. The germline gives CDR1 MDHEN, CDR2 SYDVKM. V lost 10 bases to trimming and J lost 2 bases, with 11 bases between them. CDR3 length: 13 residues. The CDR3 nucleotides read TGTGCCACGCGGACAGCTAACACCGGGGAGCTGTTTTTT. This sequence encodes CATRTANTGELFF.

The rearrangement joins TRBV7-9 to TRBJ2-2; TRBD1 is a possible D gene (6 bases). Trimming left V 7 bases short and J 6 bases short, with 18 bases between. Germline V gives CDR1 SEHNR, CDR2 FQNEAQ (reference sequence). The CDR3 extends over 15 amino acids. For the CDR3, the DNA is TGTGCCAGCATCTCCTCGGGGACATATGCCGGGGAGCTGTTTTTT. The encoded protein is CASISSGTYAGELFF.

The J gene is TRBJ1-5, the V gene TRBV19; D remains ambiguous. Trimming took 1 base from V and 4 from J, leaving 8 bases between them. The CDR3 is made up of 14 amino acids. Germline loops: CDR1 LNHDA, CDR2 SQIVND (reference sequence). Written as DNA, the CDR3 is TGTGCCAGTAGTATAGGGACTGGGAATCAGCCCCAGCATTTT. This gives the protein CASSIGTGNQPQHF.

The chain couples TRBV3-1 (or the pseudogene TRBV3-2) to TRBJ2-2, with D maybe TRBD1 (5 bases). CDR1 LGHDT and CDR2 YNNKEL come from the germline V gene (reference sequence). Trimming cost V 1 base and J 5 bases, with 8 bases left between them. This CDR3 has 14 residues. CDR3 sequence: CASSQGQGTGELFF. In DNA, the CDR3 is TGTGCCAGCAGCCAAGGGCAGGGAACCGGGGAGCTGTTTTTT.

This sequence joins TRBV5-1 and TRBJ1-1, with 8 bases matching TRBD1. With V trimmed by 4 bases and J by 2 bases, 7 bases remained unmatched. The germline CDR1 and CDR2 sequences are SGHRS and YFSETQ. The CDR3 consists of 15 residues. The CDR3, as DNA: TGCGCCAGCAGCCAGGGACAGGTTCAAAACACTGAAGCTTTCTTT. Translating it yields CASSQGQVQNTEAFF.

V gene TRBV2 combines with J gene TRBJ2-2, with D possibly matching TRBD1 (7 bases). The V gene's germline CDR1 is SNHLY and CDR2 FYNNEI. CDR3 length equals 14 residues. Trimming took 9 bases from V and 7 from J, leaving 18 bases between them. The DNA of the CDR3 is TGTGCCAGTGCGGGACAGCTATTGGGCGGGGAGCTGTTTTTT. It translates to CASAGQLLGGELFF.

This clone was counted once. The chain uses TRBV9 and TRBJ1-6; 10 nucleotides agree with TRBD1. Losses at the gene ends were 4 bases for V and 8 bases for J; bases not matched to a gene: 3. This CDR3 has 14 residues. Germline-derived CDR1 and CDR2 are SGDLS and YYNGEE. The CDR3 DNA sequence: TGTGCCAGCAGCTCGGGACAGGGGTATTCACCCCTCCACTTT. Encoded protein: CASSSGQGYSPLHF.

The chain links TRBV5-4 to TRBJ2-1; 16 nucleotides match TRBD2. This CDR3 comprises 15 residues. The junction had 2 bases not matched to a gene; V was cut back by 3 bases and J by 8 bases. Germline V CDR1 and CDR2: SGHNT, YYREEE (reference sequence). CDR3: CASSSGLAGGHEQFF. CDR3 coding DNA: TGTGCCAGCAGCTCGGGACTAGCGGGGGGGCATGAGCAGTTCTTC.

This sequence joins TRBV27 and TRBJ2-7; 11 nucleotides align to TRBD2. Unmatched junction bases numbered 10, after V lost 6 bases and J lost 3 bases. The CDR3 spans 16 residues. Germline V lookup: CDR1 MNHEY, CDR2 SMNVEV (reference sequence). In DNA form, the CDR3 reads TGTGCCAGCAGCACCGCAACCGGGACTAGCGGCTACGAGCAGTACTTC. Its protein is CASSTATGTSGYEQYF.

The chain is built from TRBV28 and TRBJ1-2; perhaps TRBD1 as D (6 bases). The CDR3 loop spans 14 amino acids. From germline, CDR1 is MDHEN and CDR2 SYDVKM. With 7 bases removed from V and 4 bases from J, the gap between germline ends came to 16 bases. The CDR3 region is CASTVTGRAYGYTF. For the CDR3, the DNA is TGTGCCAGCACGGTCACAGGGAGGGCCTATGGCTACACCTTC.

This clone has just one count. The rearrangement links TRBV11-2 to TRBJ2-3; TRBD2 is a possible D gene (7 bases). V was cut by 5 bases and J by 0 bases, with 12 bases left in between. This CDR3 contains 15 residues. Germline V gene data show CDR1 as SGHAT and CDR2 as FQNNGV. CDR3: CASSRGALSTDTQYF. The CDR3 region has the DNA TGTGCCAGCAGCCGGGGGGCACTAAGCACAGATACGCAGTATTTT. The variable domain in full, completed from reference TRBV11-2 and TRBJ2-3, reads EAGVAQSPRYKIIEKRQSVAFWCNPISGHATLYWYQQILGQGPKLLIQFQNNGVVDDSQLPKDRFSAERLKGVDSTLKIQPAKLEDSAVYLCASSRGALSTDTQYFGPGTRLTVL.

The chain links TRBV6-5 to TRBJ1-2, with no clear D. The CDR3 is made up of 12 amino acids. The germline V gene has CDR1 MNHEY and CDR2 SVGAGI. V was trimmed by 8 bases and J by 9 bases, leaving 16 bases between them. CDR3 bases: TGTGCCAGCCGGGTGCGGGAAAGGAGCTACACCTTC. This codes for CASRVRERSYTF.

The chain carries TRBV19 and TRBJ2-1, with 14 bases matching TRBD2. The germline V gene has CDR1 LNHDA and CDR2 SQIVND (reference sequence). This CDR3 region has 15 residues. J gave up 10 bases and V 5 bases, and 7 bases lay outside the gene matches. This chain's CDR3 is CASSFYGLAGGEQFF. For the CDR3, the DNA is TGTGCCAGTAGTTTCTATGGACTAGCGGGGGGCGAGCAGTTCTTC.

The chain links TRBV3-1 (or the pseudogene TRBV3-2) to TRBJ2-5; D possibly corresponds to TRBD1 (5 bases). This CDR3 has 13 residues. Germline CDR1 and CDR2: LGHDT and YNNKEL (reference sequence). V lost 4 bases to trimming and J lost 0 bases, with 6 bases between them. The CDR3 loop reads CASSPGYQETQYF. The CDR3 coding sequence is TGTGCCAGCAGCCCAGGGTACCAAGAGACCCAGTACTTC.

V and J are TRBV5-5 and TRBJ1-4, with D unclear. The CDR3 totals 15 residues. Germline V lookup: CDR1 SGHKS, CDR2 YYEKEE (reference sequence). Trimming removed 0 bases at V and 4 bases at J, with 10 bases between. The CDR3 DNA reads TGTGCCAGCAGCTTGGCTTTTAGTGATAATGAAAAACTGTTTTTT. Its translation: CASSLAFSDNEKLFF. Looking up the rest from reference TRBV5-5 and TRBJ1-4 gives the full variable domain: DAGVTQSPTHLIKTRGQQVTLRCSPISGHKSVSWYQQVLGQGPQFIFQYYEKEERGRGNFPDRFSARQFPNYSSELNVNALLLGDSALYLCASSLAFSDNEKLFFGSGTQLSVL.

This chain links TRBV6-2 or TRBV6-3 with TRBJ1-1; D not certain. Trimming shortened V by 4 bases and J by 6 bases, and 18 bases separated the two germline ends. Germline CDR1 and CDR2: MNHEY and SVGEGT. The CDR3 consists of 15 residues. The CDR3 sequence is CASSSPSLGGAEAFF. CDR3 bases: TGTGCCAGCAGTTCCCCCTCACTAGGTGGGGCTGAAGCTTTCTTT.

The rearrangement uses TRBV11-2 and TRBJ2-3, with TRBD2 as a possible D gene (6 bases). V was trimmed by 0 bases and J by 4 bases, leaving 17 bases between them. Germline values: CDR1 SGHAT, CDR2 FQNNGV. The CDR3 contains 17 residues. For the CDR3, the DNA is TGTGCCAGCAGCTTAGATCGAAGGAGGGGATCGGCAGATACGCAGTATTTT. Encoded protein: CASSLDRRRGSADTQYF.

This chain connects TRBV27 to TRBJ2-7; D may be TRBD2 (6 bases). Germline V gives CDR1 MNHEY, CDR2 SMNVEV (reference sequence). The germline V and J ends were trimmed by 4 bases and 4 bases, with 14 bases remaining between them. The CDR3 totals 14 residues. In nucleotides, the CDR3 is TGTGCCAGCAGTTATGGGCGGGGCCGTTACGAGCAGTACTTC. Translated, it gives CASSYGRGRYEQYF.

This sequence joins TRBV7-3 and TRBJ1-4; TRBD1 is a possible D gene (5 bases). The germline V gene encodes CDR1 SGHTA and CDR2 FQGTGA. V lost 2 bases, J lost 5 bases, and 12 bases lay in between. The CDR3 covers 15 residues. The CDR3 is CASSLPRGRNEKLFF. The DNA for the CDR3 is TGTGCCAGCAGCTTACCCCGGGGGAGGAATGAAAAACTGTTTTTT.